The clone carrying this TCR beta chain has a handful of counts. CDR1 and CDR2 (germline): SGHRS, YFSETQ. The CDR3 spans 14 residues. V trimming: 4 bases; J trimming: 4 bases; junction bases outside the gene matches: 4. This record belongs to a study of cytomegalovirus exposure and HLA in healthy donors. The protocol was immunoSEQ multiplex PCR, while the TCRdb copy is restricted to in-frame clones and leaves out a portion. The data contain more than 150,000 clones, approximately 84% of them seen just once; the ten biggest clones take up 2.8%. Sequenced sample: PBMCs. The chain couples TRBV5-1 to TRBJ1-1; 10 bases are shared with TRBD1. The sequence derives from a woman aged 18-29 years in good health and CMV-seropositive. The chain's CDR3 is CASSGQGELTEAFF. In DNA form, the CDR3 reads TGCGCCAGCAGCGGACAGGGGGAGCTCACTGAAGCTTTCTTT.